Listed below are T cell receptor beta chains from one sample, sequenced in a study of cytomegalovirus exposure and HLA in healthy donors. Clones were sequenced by immunoSEQ multiplex PCR, and TCRdb holds only the in-frame ones, with some missing. The sample consists of 260,000 or so clones, around nine tenths of them appearing once. Sequencing input: PBMCs. The receptor set was obtained from a man younger than 35 in good health and CMV-seronegative. Both conserved end residues are part of each CDR3. The order of the fields is V gene, D gene, J gene, clone size, CDR3 protein, CDR3 DNA. The D gene is left open where the match is weak. Clone sizes are given selectively: once, few, many, or a class where the clone is expanded.

TRBV7-6	TRBD1	TRBJ1-6	-	CASSLVGRQGGSPLHF	TGTGCCAGCAGCTTAGTGGGGAGACAGGGCGGGTCACCCCTCCACTTT
TRBV5-6	-	TRBJ2-3	-	CASSFGDTQYF	TGTGCCAGCAGCTTCGGGGATACGCAGTATTTT
TRBV6-5	-	TRBJ1-2	-	CASSYSNREYGYTF	TGTGCCAGCAGTTACTCGAATAGGGAGTATGGCTACACCTTC
TRBV7-3	-	TRBJ2-1	-	CASSLTAGTDNEQFF	TGTGCCAGCAGCTTAACGGCAGGGACTGACAATGAGCAGTTCTTC
TRBV10-3	TRBD1	TRBJ2-6	-	CAISPTGSGANVLTF	TGTGCCATCAGCCCGACAGGGTCTGGGGCCAACGTCCTGACTTTC
TRBV7-2	TRBD1	TRBJ1-4	-	CASSFTQGVELFF	TGTGCCAGCAGCTTTACCCAGGGGGTCGAACTGTTTTTT
TRBV7-7	-	TRBJ2-1	few	CASSSSSQGGINEQFF	TGTGCCAGCAGCTCGAGTAGCCAGGGCGGGATTAATGAGCAGTTCTTC
TRBV14	TRBD1	TRBJ2-7	-	CASSPHRGQGYEQYF	TGTGCCAGCAGCCCGCATAGGGGACAGGGGTACGAGCAGTACTTC
TRBV13	-	TRBJ2-2	many	CASSGRQSWGELFF	TGTGCCAGCAGCGGAAGACAGTCCTGGGGGGAGCTGTTTTTT
TRBV9	-	TRBJ2-1	-	CASSLAGTYNEQFF	TGTGCCAGCAGCCTGGCGGGGACCTACAATGAGCAGTTCTTC
TRBV27	TRBD2	TRBJ2-3	-	CASSLIRTSGSTDTQYF	TGTGCCAGCAGTCTAATCCGGACTAGCGGTTCCACAGATACGCAGTATTTT
TRBV4-3	-	TRBJ1-1	-	CASSRDAGDTEAFF	TGCGCCAGCAGCCGAGACGCAGGGGACACTGAAGCTTTCTTT
TRBV27	TRBD2	TRBJ2-3	-	CASRSSGGSADTQYF	TGTGCCAGCAGATCTAGCGGGGGGAGCGCAGATACGCAGTATTTT
TRBV19	TRBD1	TRBJ2-5	once	CASSISLQPRDRKETQYF	TGTGCCAGTAGTATCTCCCTACAGCCCCGGGACAGGAAAGAGACCCAGTACTTC
TRBV7-2	-	TRBJ1-1	-	CASSSQLNTEAFF	TGTGCCAGCAGCTCACAGCTGAACACTGAAGCTTTCTTT
TRBV4-1	TRBD2	TRBJ2-7	-	CASSPLGGTNEQYF	TGCGCCAGCAGCCCTTTGGGGGGGACGAACGAGCAGTACTTC
TRBV15	TRBD1	TRBJ1-6	-	CATSRGDRGSSPLHF	TGTGCCACCAGCAGGGGGGACAGGGGATCTTCACCCCTCCACTTT
TRBV28	-	TRBJ2-7	-	CASSLSLRGSYEQYF	TGTGCCAGCAGTTTAAGCCTCAGGGGTTCCTACGAGCAGTACTTC
TRBV5-4	TRBD2	TRBJ2-3	once	CASSLDAGVTDTQYF	TGTGCCAGCAGCTTGGATGCGGGAGTAACAGATACGCAGTATTTT
TRBV7-9	TRBD1	TRBJ1-3	-	CASSSGDRVGNTIYF	TGTGCCAGCAGCTCCGGGGACAGGGTGGGAAACACCATATATTTT
TRBV30	TRBD1	TRBJ1-4	few	CAWSGRTGKLFF	TGTGCCTGGAGTGGCCGGACAGGAAAACTGTTTTTT
TRBV10-3	-	TRBJ2-3	-	CAITPSGNRADTQYF	TGTGCCATCACCCCCTCAGGGAATCGGGCAGATACGCAGTATTTT
TRBV11-2	-	TRBJ2-1	-	CASSLFRDYNEQFF	TGTGCCAGCAGCTTGTTCAGGGACTACAATGAGCAGTTCTTC